Given below is one TCR beta chain in context. Its antigen remains unknown. V was cut by 10 bases and J by 0 bases, with 12 bases left in between. CDR1 is SGHDT and CDR2 is YYEEEE in the germline V gene. This CDR3 comprises 13 residues. The entry originates in a study of T cells in localized non-small cell lung cancer. TCRdb's table, derived via immunoSEQ multiplex PCR, lists solely in-frame clones and lacks some. The sample yields under 75,000 clones, 85% to 90% seen once. Findings and limits, study-wide: Appearing in adjacent lung were a median roughly 60 of the top 100 tumor clones. Heterogeneity is still possible, as just one tumor region was sequenced. Uninvolved nearby lung showed the greatest T cell clonality, exceeding that found in tumor.

The source of this sequence is a male donor older than 55 with stage III squamous cell lung carcinoma. Sequenced material: peripheral blood, taken before any cancer treatment. V and J are TRBV5-6 and TRBJ2-3; D is ambiguous. The CDR3 here is CASKRISTDTQYF. The CDR3 DNA is TGTGCCTCTAAACGGATTAGCACAGATACGCAGTATTTT.